Each of the 21 T cell receptor beta chains below was sequenced from the same sample in a study of blood T cell repertoires in COVID-19. Generated by immunoSEQ multiplex PCR, the TCRdb table keeps only in-frame clones and is missing some. Of about 150,000 clones in the sample, roughly 85% were seen once. The sequenced sample consisted of PBMCs or T cells enriched from blood (not recorded which). These receptors came from a woman in her 70s in a cohort exposed to, infected with or recovered from COVID-19 (not recorded which).

The chain uses TRBV7-9 and TRBJ1-3; D unresolved. CDR3 length: 15 residues. The germline V gene encodes CDR1 SEHNR and CDR2 FQNEAQ (reference sequence). Trimming stripped 8 bases from V and 4 bases from J, with 18 bases between. The CDR3 spells CASSGIGSGGNTIYF. Written as DNA, the CDR3 is TGTGCCAGCTCCGGTATTGGTTCGGGGGGAAACACCATATATTTT.

The chain joins TRBV7-9 to TRBJ2-1, with D possibly TRBD1 on 8 matching bases. Trimming cost V 2 bases and J 0 bases, with 20 bases left between them. CDR1 and CDR2 from the germline V gene are SEHNR and FQNEAQ (reference sequence). The CDR3 has 19 amino acids. The CDR3 DNA follows: TGTGCCAGCAGCTTACAGGGGGCGTTAAGGACTAGCTCCTACAATGAGCAGTTCTTC. Translated, it gives CASSLQGALRTSSYNEQFF.

V usage is TRBV7-9 and J usage is TRBJ2-5, with D possibly matching TRBD1 (5 bases). V gave up 2 bases and J gave up 3 bases, with 10 bases separating them. The CDR3 consists of 14 residues. Per the germline V gene, CDR1 is SEHNR and CDR2 is FQNEAQ (reference sequence). The CDR3 DNA follows: TGTGCCAGCAGCTTACAGGCAGGGAAAGAGACCCAGTACTTC. This translates into CASSLQAGKETQYF.

The chain employs TRBV10-3 and TRBJ2-5; 9 bases are shared with TRBD1. The germline V gene encodes CDR1 ENHRY and CDR2 SYGVKD. There are 15 residues in the CDR3. With V trimmed by 6 bases and J by 4 bases, 9 bases remained unmatched. The CDR3 nucleotides read TGTGCCATCAGGGAAACGGGACAGGGAAGAGAGACCCAGTACTTC. This encodes CAIRETGQGRETQYF.

The chain links TRBV7-2 to TRBJ1-2; 8 nucleotides align to TRBD1. Per germline, CDR1 SGHTA and CDR2 FQGNSA. CDR3 length equals 15 residues. Unmatched junction bases numbered 5, after V lost 1 base and J lost 4 bases. The CDR3 region has the DNA TGTGCCAGCAGCTTAGGGGGACAGGTTACCTATGGCTACACCTTC. Translated: CASSLGGQVTYGYTF.

V gene TRBV3-1 (or the pseudogene TRBV3-2) combines with J gene TRBJ1-1; D call uncertain. The CDR3 consists of 13 residues. V was shortened by 0 bases and J by 3 bases, with 5 bases between the two germline ends. The germline gives CDR1 LGHDT, CDR2 YNNKEL (reference sequence). The CDR3 is CASSQDPDTEAFF. CDR3 nucleotides: TGTGCCAGCAGCCAAGATCCGGACACTGAAGCTTTCTTT.

This CDR3 is CASSLDPGSDNVHSTQYF. The DNA for the CDR3 is TGTGCCAGCAGCTTAGATCCAGGATCTGATAACGTCCATAGTACGCAGTATTTT. The V gene is TRBV11-3, the J gene TRBJ2-3; D gene unclear. From germline, CDR1 is SGHNT and CDR2 YENEEA. V was cut by 0 bases and J by 8 bases, with 24 bases left in between. The CDR3 has 18 residues.

This chain connects TRBV7-3 to TRBJ2-2, with 7 bases identical to TRBD1. The CDR3 sequence is 14 residues long. The ends lost 6 bases at V and 1 base at J; junction bases unmatched: 2. CDR1 and CDR2 from the germline V gene are SGHTA and FQGTGA. CDR3 sequence reads: CASRRGLNTGELFF. CDR3 in DNA: TGTGCCAGCAGAAGGGGGCTGAACACCGGGGAGCTGTTTTTT.

V is TRBV19 and J is TRBJ2-1, with 11 bases aligning to TRBD2. The CDR3 covers 20 residues. Germline trimming cut 5 bases from V and 9 bases from J; bases unmatched to any gene: 24. Looked up from germline, CDR1 is LNHDA and CDR2 is SQIVND (reference sequence). The CDR3 sequence is CASSSAGTGGSSGRFSEQFF. The CDR3 DNA reads as TGTGCCAGTAGTTCTGCAGGGACGGGGGGATCTAGCGGGAGGTTCAGTGAGCAGTTCTTC.

This sequence joins TRBV7-9 and TRBJ2-2, with D unresolved. V shed 5 bases and J shed 2 bases, with 3 bases lying between them. This CDR3 is built from 12 residues. Germline loops: CDR1 SEHNR, CDR2 FQNEAQ (reference sequence). The CDR3 loop is CASSLNTGELFF. CDR3 DNA sequence: TGTGCCAGCAGCCTAAACACCGGGGAGCTGTTTTTT. Full variable domain (rest looked up from reference TRBV7-9 and TRBJ2-2): DTGVSQNPRHKITKRGQNVTFRCDPISEHNRLYWYRQTLGQGPEFLTYFQNEAQLEKSRLLSDRFSAERPKGSFSTLEIQRTEQGDSAMYLCASSLNTGELFFGEGSRLTVL.

The chain joins TRBV11-3 to TRBJ2-1, with 8 nucleotides matching TRBD2. Trimming took 0 bases from V and 7 from J; bases not matched to a gene: 8. CDR3 size: 16 residues. The germline V gene encodes CDR1 SGHNT and CDR2 YENEEA. CDR3: CASSLDRAGDENEQFF. The CDR3 coding sequence is TGTGCCAGCAGCTTAGATCGAGCGGGAGACGAAAATGAGCAGTTCTTC.

The V gene is TRBV13, the J gene TRBJ2-7; tentatively, D is TRBD1 (6 bases). Germline V CDR1 and CDR2: PRHDT, FYEKMQ (reference sequence). This CDR3 has 17 residues. Trimming took off 5 bases at V and 4 bases at J, with 24 bases between the two ends. CDR3 loop: CASSMRRDTWQWYEQYF. In DNA form, the CDR3 reads TGTGCCAGCAGCATGCGAAGGGACACCTGGCAGTGGTACGAGCAGTACTTC.

The chain recombines TRBV18 with TRBJ2-7; 9 positions match TRBD2. With V trimmed by 2 bases and J by 5 bases, 4 bases remained unmatched. Germline CDR1 and CDR2: KGHSH and LQKENI. This CDR3 is built from 14 residues. The CDR3 DNA is TGTGCCAGCTCACCAGTAGCGGGAGACGACGAGCAGTACTTC. It encodes CASSPVAGDDEQYF.

The table lists this clone with a count of one. The chain recombines TRBV18 with TRBJ1-1; tentatively, D is TRBD1 (6 bases). Deletions cut 6 bases from V and 6 bases from J, with 14 bases between. Looked up from germline, CDR1 is KGHSH and CDR2 is LQKENI. CDR3 length equals 13 residues. CDR3 sequence (DNA): TGTGCCAGCTCCCGAACACAGGGACCTGAAGCTTTCTTT. Encoded protein: CASSRTQGPEAFF. The variable domain in full, completed from reference TRBV18 and TRBJ1-1, reads NAGVMQNPRHLVRRRGQEARLRCSPMKGHSHVYWYRQLPEEGLKFMVYLQKENIIDESGMPKERFSAEFPKEGPSILRIQQVVRGDSAAYFCASSRTQGPEAFFGQGTRLTVV.

The chain couples TRBV5-1 to TRBJ2-5; no clear D gene. The germline V gene encodes CDR1 SGHRS and CDR2 YFSETQ. The CDR3 totals 12 residues. Trimming took off 0 bases at V and 5 bases at J, with 5 bases between the two ends. This CDR3 reads CASSLELETQYF. DNA for the CDR3: TGCGCCAGCAGCTTGGAACTGGAGACCCAGTACTTC.

The rearrangement uses TRBV6-6 and TRBJ1-1, with D hard to call. The CDR3 sequence is 13 residues long. Germline V lookup: CDR1 MNHNY, CDR2 SVGAGI (reference sequence). V lost 4 bases, J lost 1 base, and 7 bases lay in between. The CDR3 nucleotides read TGTGCCAGCAGTTCTCAGAAGAACACTGAAGCTTTCTTT. It yields the protein CASSSQKNTEAFF.

V is TRBV2 and J is TRBJ2-7, with 9 bases that match TRBD1. With 7 bases clipped from V and 2 bases from J, the junction kept 9 bases outside the gene matches. Looked up from germline, CDR1 is SNHLY and CDR2 is FYNNEI. The CDR3 is made up of 15 amino acids. The CDR3 DNA reads as TGTGCCAGCACCTACGGGACAGGGTTGACCTACGAGCAGTACTTC. As protein: CASTYGTGLTYEQYF.

The CDR3 is CAISVIGTSGTNEQYF. For the CDR3, the DNA is TGTGCCATCAGTGTTATTGGGACTAGCGGGACGAACGAGCAGTACTTC. V is TRBV10-3 and J is TRBJ2-7, with 13 bases matching TRBD2. Unmatched junction bases numbered 8, after V lost 4 bases and J lost 5 bases. Germline V lookup: CDR1 ENHRY, CDR2 SYGVKD. The CDR3 extends over 16 amino acids.

The rearrangement uses TRBV6-6 and TRBJ2-7; TRBD1 might be the D (5 bases). The V gene lost 3 bases and the J gene lost 4 bases, with 10 bases spanning the gap. The CDR3 contains 13 residues. From germline, CDR1 is MNHNY and CDR2 SVGAGI (reference sequence). DNA for the CDR3: TGTGCCAGCAGTTATCAGGGTGGGTACGAGCAGTACTTC. Protein product: CASSYQGGYEQYF.

As regards this clone: This sample includes further DNA sequences coding for the same CDR3. The CDR3 sequence is CASSRLAGDTYNEQFF. The CDR3 nucleotides read TGTGCCAGCAGTCGACTAGCGGGTGATACCTACAATGAGCAGTTCTTC. V and J are TRBV7-2 and TRBJ2-1, with TRBD2 identical over 10 bases. The CDR3 covers 16 residues. The trim removed 6 bases at V and 2 bases at J, leaving 7 bases unmatched. CDR1 and CDR2 from the germline V gene are SGHTA and FQGNSA.

The chain joins TRBV5-5 to TRBJ2-7; the match to TRBD1 covers 11 bases. V gave up 0 bases and J gave up 2 bases; unmatched junction bases: 1. This CDR3 region has 15 residues. Germline V gene sequence: CDR1 SGHKS, CDR2 YYEKEE (reference sequence). CDR3: CASSLGTGGTYEQYF. The CDR3 coding sequence is TGTGCCAGCAGCTTGGGGACAGGGGGCACCTACGAGCAGTACTTC.